This T cell receptor (beta chain) comes out of a study of T cell responses to AZD1222 COVID-19 vaccine. This CDR3 contains 14 residues. Trimming removed 5 bases from V and 4 bases from J, with 14 bases in between. Germline V lookup: CDR1 LNHDA, CDR2 SQIVND (reference sequence). Clones were read by immunoSEQ multiplex PCR, and TCRdb kept only the in-frame ones, dropping some. The data hold about 220,000 clones, with approximately 94% observed a single time. The starting material was peripheral blood, obtained on day 0 of MenACWY control vaccination. The chain combines TRBV19 with TRBJ1-2; the D gene is possibly TRBD1 (6 bases). This sequence originates from an adult in good health. Here the CDR3 reads CASSYPGTIYGYTF. The CDR3 DNA is TGTGCCAGTAGTTACCCCGGGACAATCTATGGCTACACCTTC.